What follows is one T cell receptor beta chain and its context. Use of 60 Vbeta and 13 Jbeta primers characterized the PCR. Using immunoSEQ multiplex PCR, the repertoire was profiled, and TCRdb retains in-frame clones only, with some absent. The repertoire table contains about 130,000 clones. CDR3 size: 17 residues. The record originates from a study of cytomegalovirus exposure and HLA in healthy donors. The sequence was obtained from a man in his late teens or twenties in good health and CMV-seronegative. The material sequenced was PBMCs. The rearrangement uses TRBV21-1 and TRBJ1-6; TRBD1 is taken as the D call from the table, unchecked against the DNA. TRBV21-1 is a recognized pseudogene. CDR3 region: CASSSQTRTDFNSPLHF. As DNA, the CDR3 is TGTGCCAGCAGCTCCCAAACGCGGACAGACTTTAATTCACCCCTCCACTTT.